This T cell receptor (beta chain) was profiled in a study of shared clonotypes between healthy human individuals (dated by TCRdb to the early 2020s). Broadly, across the study: The cohort included a few men and a couple of women between 18 and 49 years of age. For each donor, CD4 naive and CD4 memory were each run on three plates, CD8 naive on two plates, and CD8 memory on one plate. To estimate repertoire size and how much clonotypes are shared between individuals, the study performed deep sequencing of blood TCR repertoires from roughly five healthy adults. Libraries were prepared and TCR repertoires were sequenced by different laboratories using diverse techniques, in order to increase sequencing depth and limit assay-specific biases. Each donor's leukapheresis produced roughly between roughly 0.85 and 9 billion PBMCs. What the research found in general, with its limitations: Clonotypes shared by all four sorted-subset donors showed higher generation probabilities than non-shared clonotypes. Incomplete sequencing was indicated by rarefaction of sorted-subset datasets, despite the large sequencing depth. Naive subsets generally had larger estimated clonotype richness than memory subsets did. Pairwise subsampling led to the expectation that sequencing depth would affect the degree of clonotype sharing among donors. About 4.5% of naive CD4, roughly 3.5% of naive CD8, about 2.1% of memory CD4, and approximately 0.39% of memory CD8 clonotypes were shared across several donors. Sampling was limited to blood, and TCR repertoires in tissue likely differ from TCR repertoires in blood. Because the study included a small number of donors, the genetic and exposure-history diversity represented was limited.

From a lookup of the germline V gene (reference sequence), CDR1 and CDR2 are LNHDA and SQIVND. V drops 0 bases and J drops 0 bases, leaving 18 bases in between. Including cysteine and phenylalanine, the CDR3 has 19 amino acids. The only DNA kept is the CDR3, 57 bases in frame from the first base. Using the deep immunoSEQ assay, TCR CDR3 regions were amplified from genomic DNA by multiplex PCR. Extracted genomic DNA from each cell subset was distributed evenly across all wells of several immunoSEQ 96-well plates, and each plate was treated as a replicate. Each replicate PCR for sorted subsets received about 200 ng genomic DNA, equal to around 32,000 T cell genomes. The purified libraries were quantified using a Qubit 3.0 fluorometer, sized with a Bioanalyzer 2100, and then quantified again using the KAPA Library Quantification kit. Each immunoSEQ 96-well plate was sequenced on its own single-read 150-cycle Illumina NextSeq 550 flow cell. The published analysis was carried out like this. Because the immunoSEQ output held only junctional sequences and lacked quality scores, the filtering could not match the filtering applied to full-length reads. Sequences were annotated with PyIR, a Python wrapper for IgBLAST v1.9, using IMGT germline references to assign V/J genes and CDR3. Reads were removed for weak V/J assignments (E-value above 1e-6), missing CDR3, stop codons, out-of-frame junctions, or ambiguous translated residues. V3J clonotypes were defined as sequences sharing the same inferred V gene, J gene, and CDR3 amino acid sequence. To compute the percentage overlap between repertoires, the number of shared unique clonotypes was divided by the size of the smaller repertoire. Three approaches were used to assess repertoire richness: RTK rarefaction, the Chao1 estimator, and Recon v2.1 estimates of unobserved clonotypes. Generation probabilities for all TCRbeta clonotypes obtained by the gDNA method from a handful of donors were computed using OLGA. Imported from immuneACCESS, the table was reduced by TCRdb to in-frame sequences with V and J called. These copies leave out some clones; in studies compared against another copy, an unresolved V gene accounts for under half, and the cause of the remainder is not known. V and J calls and clone size come straight from that table; D and trimming were deduced from the DNA. The sample contains over 2 million clones, approximately 94% of them found a single time. 0.85% to 1.2% of the sample is taken by the ten largest.

CD8 naive samples consisted of CD45RO-negative cells that were positively selected for CCR7, yielding a CD45RA+CCR7+ population without TemRA cells. The donors were healthy, HIV-negative adults with no recently reported acute infections or vaccinations. Only Caucasian adults living in Nashville, Tennessee, USA were represented among the donors. Blood was obtained by leukapheresis, after which PBMCs were separated by Ficoll-Histopaque density gradient centrifugation and cryopreserved in liquid nitrogen vapor phase. Purity and quantity of every magnetically sorted T cell population were checked by analytical flow cytometry. Genomic DNA was isolated from each sorted fraction and quantified by UV absorbance on a Nanodrop 2000c. Notes on this clone: Its antigen is still unknown. No clone much larger than this one lies a single base away; base qualities are absent.

What was sequenced was naive CD8+ T cells sorted from blood. The label giving this sample's cell subset or site can be read as: CD45RA+CCR7+. This receptor was identified in a man between 18 and 29 years old in good health. The rearrangement combines TRBV19 with TRBJ2-1; the D gene is perhaps TRBD1, on 6 matching bases. The DNA sequence is given as TGTGCCAGTAGTATAGAACTCCTCCCCCTAGGGGGCTCCTACAATGAGCAGTTCTTC. Translated, it reads CASSIELLPLGGSYNEQFF.